The TCR beta chain described here comes from a study of T cells after yellow fever vaccination. General study findings and limits: On re-exposure, the response was weaker but peaked faster, at day 5 versus 15. Booster samples showed a return of most primary-vaccination clones (around 95% CD4, 88% CD8). Sorted repertoires could include abundant contaminating clonotypes from bulk cells.

V lost 4 bases to trimming and J lost 8 bases, with 12 bases between them. The CDR3 covers 13 residues. Per germline, CDR1 LNHDA and CDR2 SQIVND (reference sequence). On this clonotype itself: Antigen unknown.

Generation of TCR cDNA used 5'RACE template switching (which added a universal primer site and UMIs). TCRdb fed the 5' RACE reads into MiXCR, producing one record per CDR3 protein. The table lists about 99,000 distinct CDR3 sequences, less than 6% of them singletons. This rearrangement joins TRBV19 to TRBJ2-1; D gene uncertain. The sequence was collected from a man aged 18-30 years who received the YFV17D yellow fever vaccine. The sample in question was CD8+ T cells sorted from PBMCs, obtained 10 days after the yellow fever booster vaccination. The CDR3 DNA follows: TGTGCCAGTAGTACCGGACCAGGCGATGAGCAGTTCTTC. Protein product: CASSTGPGDEQFF.